These T cell receptor beta chains were read from a single sample in a study of cytomegalovirus exposure and HLA in healthy donors. Sequenced by immunoSEQ multiplex PCR; TCRdb stores in-frame clones only, minus some. The sample holds approximately 160,000 clones; 75% to 85% are singletons and the top ten take 6% to 7.5%. Sample: PBMCs. The source is a man between 25 and 39 years old in good health and CMV-seropositive. The CDR3 runs from the conserved cysteine through the conserved F or W. The order of the fields is clone size, J gene, V gene, D gene, CDR3 DNA, CDR3 protein. The D gene is left open where the match is weak. Only some rows state a clone size, as once, few, many or a class for expanded clones.

- TRBJ2-7 TRBV25-1 TRBD2 TGTGCCAGCAGGACTAGCGCCTCGTACTACGAGCAGTACTTC CASRTSASYYEQYF
- TRBJ1-4 TRBV5-1 TRBD1 TGCGCCAGCAGCCCGAGGGACAGGGCAGGCGAAAAACTGTTTTTT CASSPRDRAGEKLFF
once TRBJ1-1 TRBV9 - TGTGCCAGCAGCGCACAGCGGTCGGCGAACACTGAAGCTTTCTTT CASSAQRSANTEAFF
- TRBJ2-1 TRBV11-3 - TGTGCCAGCAGCTTAGAGTACGGTGAGCAGTTCTTC CASSLEYGEQFF
- TRBJ2-5 TRBV6-5 TRBD1 TGTGCCAGCAGCCGGGACAGGTCTTCCTGGGAGACCCAGTACTTC CASSRDRSSWETQYF
- TRBJ2-7 TRBV4-2 TRBD1 TGTGCCAGCAGCCAGGGGCACACGATCGGACAGGGTTACGAGCAGTACTTC CASSQGHTIGQGYEQYF
- TRBJ1-5 TRBV7-9 - TGTGCCAGCAGCTTAGAGAGACAGCCCCAGCATTTT CASSLERQPQHF
- TRBJ1-2 TRBV18 TRBD1 TGTGCCAGCTCTTCACCCAACAGGGGGCCTTTCTATGGCTACACCTTC CASSSPNRGPFYGYTF
- TRBJ1-1 TRBV28 - TGTGCCAGCAGCCCCCCCCGAGGCACTGAAGCTTTCTTT CASSPPRGTEAFF
- TRBJ2-5 TRBV5-1 - TGCGCCAGCAGCTTGCCGAGGAGGAGGGGCCCAACAGAGACCCAGTACTTC CASSLPRRRGPTETQYF
- TRBJ1-5 TRBV5-6 - TGTGCCAGCAGCCTCGGGCCGGGAAGCAATCAGCCCCAGCATTTT CASSLGPGSNQPQHF
- TRBJ1-1 TRBV7-9 - TGTGCCAGCAGCCCATCCGGGGGTATGAACACTGAAGCTTTCTTT CASSPSGGMNTEAFF
- TRBJ1-6 TRBV4-2 - TGTGCCAGCAGCCACGACAGGTCAGACAGCTCCTATAATTCACCCCTCCACTTT CASSHDRSDSSYNSPLHF
- TRBJ1-1 TRBV14 TRBD1 TGTGCCAGCAGCCAAGAAATCAGCGGGGACAGGAGTATCACTGAAGCTTTCTTT CASSQEISGDRSITEAFF
- TRBJ1-2 TRBV29-1 - TGCAGCGTTGAAGTGCGGGCAGGAGGCTACACCTTC CSVEVRAGGYTF
- TRBJ1-3 TRBV6-1 - TGTGCCAGCAGTGAGCCAGGGTACGGAAACACCATATATTTT CASSEPGYGNTIYF
- TRBJ1-4 TRBV6-5 - TGTGCCAGCAGTTACTCGGGAGCTAATGAAAAACTGTTTTTT CASSYSGANEKLFF
- TRBJ2-2 TRBV29-1 - TGCAGCGTGGGGCGTAAGAACACCGGGGAGCTGTTTTTT CSVGRKNTGELFF
- TRBJ2-3 TRBV10-2 - TGCGCCAGCATCCAGACAGACCCTAGCACAGATACGCAGTATTTT CASIQTDPSTDTQYF
- TRBJ1-2 TRBV20-1 - TGCAGTGCTAGGGAGGGCTACACCTTC CSAREGYTF
- TRBJ2-3 TRBV10-1 - TGCGCCAGCAGTGAGTCGACACACCCCGGAGATACGCAGTATTTT CASSESTHPGDTQYF
- TRBJ2-1 TRBV4-3 - TGCGCCAGCAGCCTCGAGGGTCATGAGCAGTTCTTC CASSLEGHEQFF
few TRBJ1-1 TRBV4-2 - TGTGCCAGCAGCCAAGATCTTTCCGTGAACACTGAAGCTTTCTTT CASSQDLSVNTEAFF
few TRBJ2-5 TRBV6-6 TRBD1 TGTGCCAGCAGCACGGGACAGCAAGAGACCCAGTACTTC CASSTGQQETQYF